These T cell receptor beta chains were read from a single sample in a study of blood T cells in healthy people across ages. TCRdb used MiXCR to reprocess the 5' RACE reads, holding one entry per CDR3 protein. The profile shows over 1,500,000 distinct CDR3 sequences, approximately 40% of them singletons. Sequenced: blood. Every receptor here comes from a human donor in good health. CDR3s include the opening cysteine and the closing phenylalanine or tryptophan. The order of the fields is CDR3 protein, CDR3 DNA, clone size, J gene, D gene, V gene. A D gene is named only where the DNA matches it firmly. Some rows have no size entry. The others give once, few or many, or a class for an expanded clone.

CASSLSVRTAGETRYF	TGTGCCAGCAGTTTATCTGTCCGGACGGCTGGGGAGACCCGGTACTTC	NA	TRBJ2-5	NA	TRBV27
CASRPYRGPDQPQHF	TGTGCCAGCAGACCCTACAGGGGCCCAGATCAGCCCCAGCATTTT	NA	TRBJ1-5	TRBD1	TRBV28
CASSQDGGSGYEQYF	TGCGCCAGCAGCCAAGATGGAGGTTCTGGCTACGAGCAGTACTTC	NA	TRBJ2-7	NA	TRBV4-3
CASSLTQGLSYEQYF	TGTGCCAGCAGCTTAACACAGGGTCTCTCCTACGAGCAGTACTTC	few	TRBJ2-7	NA	TRBV7-2
CASKGMNTEAFF	TGTGCCAGCAAAGGGATGAACACTGAAGCTTTCTTT	NA	TRBJ1-1	NA	TRBV12-3/TRBV12-4
CASGTGPSDTQYF	TGTGCCAGCGGGACAGGCCCCTCAGATACGCAGTATTTT	few	TRBJ2-3	TRBD1	TRBV7-9
CAVQGGGYNSPLHF	TGTGCCGTACAGGGTGGTGGATATAATTCACCCCTCCACTTT	few	TRBJ1-6	NA	TRBV10-3
CAISPDSMNTEAFF	TGTGCCATCAGCCCGGACAGCATGAACACTGAAGCTTTCTTT	NA	TRBJ1-1	NA	TRBV10-3
CSARVAGGIYEQYF	TGCAGTGCTAGAGTGGCGGGGGGGATCTACGAGCAGTACTTC	few	TRBJ2-7	TRBD2	TRBV20-1
CASSPFGRFNTEAFF	TGTGCCAGCAGCCCCTTTGGGCGGTTCAACACTGAAGCTTTCTTT	few	TRBJ1-1	NA	TRBV28
CASSQDRGGSGLNTEAFF	TGTGCCAGCAGCCAAGATAGGGGAGGGAGTGGGCTGAACACTGAAGCTTTCTTT	NA	TRBJ1-1	NA	TRBV14
CASSNRGSSGANVLTF	TGTGCCAGCTCAAACAGGGGAAGCTCTGGGGCCAACGTCCTGACTTTC	once	TRBJ2-6	TRBD1	TRBV18
CASRSSGADTQYF	TGTGCCAGCAGGAGTTCCGGCGCAGATACGCAGTATTTT	NA	TRBJ2-3	NA	TRBV6-1
CASSQTGDPEQFF	TGTGCCAGCAGCCAGACAGGGGACCCTGAGCAGTTCTTC	NA	TRBJ2-1	TRBD1	TRBV12-3/TRBV12-4
CSARFGLAGGTEQYF	TGCAGTGCTAGGTTCGGACTAGCGGGGGGGACCGAGCAGTACTTC	few	TRBJ2-7	TRBD2	TRBV20-1
CATSRDSGDRGLYGYTF	TGTGCCACCAGCAGAGATTCGGGAGACAGGGGGCTGTATGGCTACACCTTC	NA	TRBJ1-2	TRBD1	TRBV15
CSVGVVSGPSTDTQYF	TGCAGTGTCGGCGTGGTTAGCGGCCCTAGCACAGATACGCAGTATTTT	NA	TRBJ2-3	NA	TRBV20-1
CASSQVSGNTIYF	TGTGCCAGCAGCCAAGTATCTGGAAACACCATATATTTT	few	TRBJ1-3	NA	TRBV3-1
CASSQQGPGELFF	TGTGCCAGCAGCCAACAGGGGCCCGGGGAGCTGTTTTTT	few	TRBJ2-2	TRBD1	TRBV12-3/TRBV12-4
CAISVTTEFHTEAFF	TGTGCCATCAGTGTGACGACGGAGTTCCACACTGAAGCTTTCTTT	NA	TRBJ1-1	NA	TRBV10-3
CASSQETSGDLYEQYF	TGCGCCAGCAGCCAGGAGACTAGCGGGGACCTCTACGAGCAGTACTTC	few	TRBJ2-7	TRBD2	TRBV4-1
CASSVSTGTSSYEQYF	TGTGCCAGCAGCGTGTCCACCGGGACAAGCTCCTACGAGCAGTACTTC	NA	TRBJ2-7	NA	TRBV7-2
CASLRKRGLGGNEQFF	TGTGCCAGCCTTCGCAAAAGGGGTTTAGGGGGCAATGAGCAGTTCTTC	few	TRBJ2-1	NA	TRBV28
CASSLVARGLRHTQYF	TGTGCCAGCAGTTTAGTGGCCAGGGGGCTGAGACATACGCAGTATTTT	NA	TRBJ2-3	TRBD1	TRBV28
CASSRGFNEQYF	TGTGCCAGCAGCCGGGGCTTTAATGAGCAGTACTTC	few	TRBJ2-7	NA	TRBV14
CASSSGEGYEKLFF	TGTGCCAGCAGCTCCGGGGAGGGTTACGAAAAACTGTTTTTT	few	TRBJ1-4	NA	TRBV3-1
CASSEYSRYNSYEQYF	TGTGCCAGCAGTGAATACAGCAGGTACAACTCCTACGAGCAGTACTTC	few	TRBJ2-7	NA	TRBV25-1
CASSLQGGYDYTF	TGTGCCAGCAGCCTACAGGGGGGCTATGACTACACCTTC	NA	TRBJ1-2	TRBD1	TRBV7-9
CATSRDGTGSQPQHF	TGTGCCACCAGCAGAGATGGGACAGGGAGTCAGCCCCAGCATTTT	few	TRBJ1-5	TRBD1	TRBV15
CASSQEGQSYEQYF	TGCGCCAGCAGCCAAGAGGGACAGTCCTACGAGCAGTACTTC	NA	TRBJ2-7	TRBD1	TRBV4-3
CASSVTDTYEQYF	TGTGCCAGCAGCGTGACGGATACCTACGAGCAGTACTTC	NA	TRBJ2-7	NA	TRBV9
CSARDPPNEQFF	TGCAGTGCTAGAGATCCCCCCAATGAGCAGTTCTTC	NA	TRBJ2-1	NA	TRBV20-1
CSARLLDGGGAYEQYF	TGCAGTGCTAGGCTCCTAGATGGCGGGGGGGCCTACGAGCAGTACTTC	few	TRBJ2-7	TRBD2	TRBV20-1
CASSHKISTPTQRNQPQHF	TGTGCCAGCAGTCACAAAATTTCGACTCCCACACAACGCAATCAGCCCCAGCATTTT	few	TRBJ1-5	NA	TRBV6-4
CSVELDTQYF	TGCAGCGTTGAACTAGATACGCAGTATTTT	many	TRBJ2-3	NA	TRBV29-1
CASSLVRVDTEAFF	TGTGCCAGCAGTTTAGTAAGGGTAGACACTGAAGCTTTCTTT	NA	TRBJ1-1	NA	TRBV12-3/TRBV12-4
CASSQDRYGGAYNEQYF	TGTGCCAGCAGCCAAGATAGGTACGGGGGGGCCTACAATGAGCAGTACTTC	NA	TRBJ2-7	TRBD2	TRBV3-1
CASSSLGTDFGDTEAFF	TGCGCCAGCAGCTCACTCGGTACTGACTTTGGGGACACTGAAGCTTTCTTT	NA	TRBJ1-1	NA	TRBV5-1
CASSEGTVSNQPQHF	TGCGCCAGCAGCGAGGGGACAGTTAGCAATCAGCCCCAGCATTTT	few	TRBJ1-5	TRBD1	TRBV5-1
CASSTNPLTGGETQYF	TGCGCCAGCAGCACGAACCCCTTGACAGGTGGGGAGACCCAGTACTTC	NA	TRBJ2-5	NA	TRBV5-1
CASSQGTASTTYEQYF	TGTGCCAGCAGCCAAGGGACGGCCTCAACAACCTACGAGCAGTACTTC	NA	TRBJ2-7	NA	TRBV4-2